The rows below give T cell receptor beta chains drawn from one sample of a study of Ad26.COV2.S vaccination and SARS-CoV-2 variants. TCRdb's table, derived via immunoSEQ multiplex PCR, lists solely in-frame clones and lacks some. Of about 400,000 clones listed, 83% are singletons. Source: peripheral blood, taken in a trial of Ad26.COV2.S vaccine versus placebo. These TCRs come from a person aged 18 to 59 who received the Ad26.COV2.S COVID-19 vaccine or a placebo. Both conserved end residues are part of each CDR3. Each record gives: V gene, J gene, CDR3 protein.

>TRBV7-9|TRBJ2-7
CASRFGQSPVEQYF
>TRBV7-2|TRBJ1-1
CASSLSGGTEAFF
>TRBV7-8|TRBJ2-7
CASSPSGQGYEQYF
>TRBV7-9|TRBJ1-2
CASSLGPAADAGVFGYTF
>TRBV2|TRBJ2-5
CASRVGTAYF
>TRBV13|TRBJ2-1
CASSSPRAGAAYNEQFF
>TRBV6-1|TRBJ1-2
CASSEGAENGYTF
>TRBV12-3/TRBV12-4|TRBJ2-5
CASSFGGFETQYF
>TRBV3-1/TRBV3-2|TRBJ2-1
CASSQDWTSGIDEQFF
>TRBV6-5|TRBJ2-3
CASSYSSLPTDTQYF
>TRBV19|TRBJ2-3
CASSISPSGGADTQYF
>TRBV7-2|TRBJ1-3
CASSLVQGTGNTIYF
>TRBV9|TRBJ1-1
CASSPRSGTGRAFF
>TRBV5-1|TRBJ2-6
CASSLIGSSGANVLTF
>TRBV19|TRBJ1-1
CASSNGGSRTEAFF
>TRBV7-2|TRBJ2-3
CASSLAPMRRLITDTQYF
>TRBV28|TRBJ2-3
CASTRLHTQYF
>TRBV4-1|TRBJ1-6
CASSQVRSPLHF
>TRBV2|TRBJ1-1
CASAGQGREAFF
>TRBV7-3|TRBJ2-1
CASSPNFAGVFEQFF
>TRBV11-3|TRBJ1-2
CASSLTSHGGYTF
>TRBV11-3|TRBJ2-7
CASSLAREQYF
>TRBV5-1|TRBJ1-6
CASSGVDGLNSPLHF
>TRBV5-1|TRBJ2-7
CASSSGGSYEQYF
>TRBV2|TRBJ2-5
CASSLTGGEGYF
>TRBV7-3|TRBJ2-3
CASSASAPSTDTQYF
>TRBV9|TRBJ1-3
CASSVGRGNGNTIYF
>TRBV5-4|TRBJ2-7
CASSLIGPTAYEQYF
>TRBV7-2|TRBJ2-7
CASSTTSGGSEQYF
>TRBV18|TRBJ2-1
CASSAIAGGSYNEQFF
>TRBV6-2/TRBV6-3|TRBJ1-1
CASSYSFGTGVEAFF
>TRBV19|TRBJ2-1
CASRRPGSTEQFF
>TRBV19|TRBJ1-5
CASSIFGRQALRVQPQHF
>TRBV5-1|TRBJ2-3
CASSWGTGTDTQYF
>TRBV7-2|TRBJ1-5
CASSLEAGRPRQHF
>TRBV23-1|TRBJ2-7
CASRPLAQSSYEQYF
>TRBV15|TRBJ2-7
CATSRDQGPFYEQYF
>TRBV29-1|TRBJ1-2
CSFGDGYTF
>TRBV5-4|TRBJ2-6
CASSRAGANVLTF
>TRBV18|TRBJ1-1
CASSLRSRDGEAFF
>TRBV2|TRBJ1-2
CASSEGNYGYTF
>TRBV5-1|TRBJ2-5
CASSLSETQYF
>TRBV28|TRBJ1-2
CASSSTPYGYTF
>TRBV27|TRBJ2-7
CASSFLGGSYEQYF
>TRBV4-3|TRBJ1-2
CASSQTLGGSSDGYTF
>TRBV10-2|TRBJ2-7
CATRVGPGSYEQYF
>TRBV5-1|TRBJ2-1
CASRSLAVSYNEQFF
>TRBV7-2|TRBJ1-4
CASSLSGRINEKLFF
>TRBV25-1|TRBJ2-7
CASSDFRAAGAGHEQYF
>TRBV19|TRBJ2-2
CASSLRVGAGELFF
>TRBV9|TRBJ2-1
CASSVVLAGSYNEQFF
>TRBV9|TRBJ2-1
CASSELPGGSSYNEQFF
>TRBV7-2|TRBJ1-1
CASSLQGADTEAFF